This T cell receptor beta chain was sequenced for a study of blood T cell repertoires in COVID-19. Germline V lookup: CDR1 LNHDA, CDR2 SQIVND (reference sequence). V lost 5 bases, J lost 1 base, and 5 bases stayed unmatched. The CDR3 runs to 15 residues. Sequencing was performed with immunoSEQ multiplex PCR; in TCRdb, only in-frame clones are kept and a portion is missing. The sample contains about 140,000 clones, over 60% of which appear only once. What was sequenced was peripheral blood. This chain joins TRBV19 and TRBJ2-5; 9 bases align to TRBD2. The receptor comes from an elderly man with acute or convalescent COVID-19. The CDR3 region is CASSRGAGGQETQYF. In DNA form, the CDR3 reads TGTGCCAGTAGTCGTGGAGCGGGGGGCCAAGAGACCCAGTACTTC.